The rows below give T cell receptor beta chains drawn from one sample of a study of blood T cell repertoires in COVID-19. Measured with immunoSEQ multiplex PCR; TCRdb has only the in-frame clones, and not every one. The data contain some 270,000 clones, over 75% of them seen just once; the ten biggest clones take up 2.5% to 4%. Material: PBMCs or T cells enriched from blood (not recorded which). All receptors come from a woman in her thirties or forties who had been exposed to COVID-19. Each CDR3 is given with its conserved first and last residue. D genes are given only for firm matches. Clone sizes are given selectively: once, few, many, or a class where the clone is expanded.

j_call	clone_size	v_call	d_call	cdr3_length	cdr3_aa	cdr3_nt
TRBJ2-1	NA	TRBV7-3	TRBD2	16	CASSLMSSGISSEQFF	TGTGCCAGCAGCTTGATGTCTAGCGGGATATCGAGTGAGCAGTTCTTC
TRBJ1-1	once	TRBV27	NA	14	CASSLTGVNTEAFF	TGTGCCAGCAGTTTAACAGGAGTGAACACTGAAGCTTTCTTT
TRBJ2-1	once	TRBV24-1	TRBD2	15	CATRATSGSDNEQFF	TGTGCCACCAGGGCTACTAGCGGGAGTGACAATGAGCAGTTCTTC
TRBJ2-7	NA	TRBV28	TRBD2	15	CASSSSGTSSVEQYF	TGTGCCAGCAGCTCATCCGGGACTAGCTCTGTCGAGCAGTACTTC
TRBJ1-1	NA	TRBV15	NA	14	CATNPGGGNTEAFF	TGTGCCACCAATCCGGGAGGAGGGAACACTGAAGCTTTCTTT
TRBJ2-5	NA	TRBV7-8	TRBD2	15	CASGWGVGGGETQYF	TGTGCCAGCGGCTGGGGTGTAGGCGGGGGAGAGACCCAGTACTTC
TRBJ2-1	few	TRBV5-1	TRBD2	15	CASSPSSGPTNEQFF	TGTGCCAGCTCCCCTTCTAGCGGACCCACGAATGAGCAGTTCTTC
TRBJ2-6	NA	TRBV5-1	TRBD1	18	CASSPLGQGPSGANVLTF	TGCGCCAGCAGCCCACTGGGACAGGGGCCCTCTGGGGCCAACGTCCTGACTTTC
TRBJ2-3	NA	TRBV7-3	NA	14	CASSLYTSADTQYF	TGTGCCAGCAGCTTATATACGAGCGCAGATACGCAGTATTTT
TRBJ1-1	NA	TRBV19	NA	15	CASSILEGKDTEAFF	TGTGCCAGTAGTATTCTTGAGGGAAAGGACACTGAAGCTTTCTTT
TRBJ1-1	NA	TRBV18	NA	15	CASSPVVGDSTEAFF	TGTGCCAGCTCACCGGTGGTGGGAGATAGCACTGAAGCTTTCTTT
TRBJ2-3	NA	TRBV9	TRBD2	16	CASSVQAGGSTDTQYF	TGTGCCAGCAGCGTTCAAGCGGGGGGAAGCACAGATACGCAGTATTTT
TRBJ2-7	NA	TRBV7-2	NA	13	CASSLTGTYEQYF	TGTGCCAGCAGCCTCACAGGGACCTACGAGCAGTACTTC
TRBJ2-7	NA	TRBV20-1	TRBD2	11	CGWTSGGEQYF	TGCGGCTGGACTAGCGGGGGAGAGCAGTACTTC
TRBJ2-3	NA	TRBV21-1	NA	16	CASSFNLGLYTDTQYF	TGTGCCAGCAGCTTTAATTTGGGGCTCTACACAGATACGCAGTATTTT
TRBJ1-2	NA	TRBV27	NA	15	CASSLSGPGARGYTF	TGTGCCAGCAGTTTATCAGGGCCAGGGGCGAGGGGCTACACCTTC